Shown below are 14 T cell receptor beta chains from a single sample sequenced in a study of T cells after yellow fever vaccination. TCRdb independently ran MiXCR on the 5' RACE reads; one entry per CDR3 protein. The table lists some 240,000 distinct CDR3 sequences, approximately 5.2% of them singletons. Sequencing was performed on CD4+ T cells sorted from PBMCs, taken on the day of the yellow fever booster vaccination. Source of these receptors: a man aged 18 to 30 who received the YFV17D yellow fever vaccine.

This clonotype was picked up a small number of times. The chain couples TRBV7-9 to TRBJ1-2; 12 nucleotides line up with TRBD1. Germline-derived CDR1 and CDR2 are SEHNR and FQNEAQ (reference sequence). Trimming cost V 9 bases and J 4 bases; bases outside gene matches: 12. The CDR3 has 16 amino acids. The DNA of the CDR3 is TGTGCCAGTCCGGGACAGGGGGCGCACGGTACCTATGGCTACACCTTC. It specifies CASPGQGAHGTYGYTF.

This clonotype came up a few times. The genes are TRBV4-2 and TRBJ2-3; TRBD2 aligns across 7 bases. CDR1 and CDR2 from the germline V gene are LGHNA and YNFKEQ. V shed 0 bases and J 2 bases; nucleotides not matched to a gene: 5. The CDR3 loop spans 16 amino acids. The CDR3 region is CASSQEGGAPTDTQYF. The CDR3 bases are TGTGCCAGCAGCCAAGAGGGAGGGGCCCCCACAGATACGCAGTATTTT.

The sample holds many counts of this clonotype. CDR3: CSAGYSNQPQHF. DNA for the CDR3: TGCAGTGCTGGGTATAGCAATCAGCCCCAGCATTTT. The chain uses TRBV20-1 and TRBJ1-5; D is unresolved. The length of the CDR3 is 12 residues. Trimming shortened V by 5 bases and J by 0 bases, and 5 bases separated the two germline ends. Germline CDR1 is DFQATT and CDR2 is SNEGSKA (reference sequence).

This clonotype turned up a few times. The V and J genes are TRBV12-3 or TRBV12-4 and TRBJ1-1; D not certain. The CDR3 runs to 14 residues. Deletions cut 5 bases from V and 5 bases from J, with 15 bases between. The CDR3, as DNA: TGTGCCAGCAGTCAGGACCGATTGGGGACTGAAGCTTTCTTT. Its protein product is CASSQDRLGTEAFF.

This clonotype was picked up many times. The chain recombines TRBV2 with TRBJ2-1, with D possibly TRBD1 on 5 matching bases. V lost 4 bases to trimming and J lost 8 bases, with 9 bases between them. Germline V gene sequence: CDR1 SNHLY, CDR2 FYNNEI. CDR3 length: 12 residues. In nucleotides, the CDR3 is TGTGCCAGCAGTGGAAGGGGCGATGAGCAGTTCTTC. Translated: CASSGRGDEQFF.

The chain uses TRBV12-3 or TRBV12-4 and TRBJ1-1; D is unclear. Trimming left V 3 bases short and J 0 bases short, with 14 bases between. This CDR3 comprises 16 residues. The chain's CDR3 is CASSFGAYSMNTEAFF. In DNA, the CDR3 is TGTGCCAGCAGTTTCGGTGCTTACAGCATGAACACTGAAGCTTTCTTT.

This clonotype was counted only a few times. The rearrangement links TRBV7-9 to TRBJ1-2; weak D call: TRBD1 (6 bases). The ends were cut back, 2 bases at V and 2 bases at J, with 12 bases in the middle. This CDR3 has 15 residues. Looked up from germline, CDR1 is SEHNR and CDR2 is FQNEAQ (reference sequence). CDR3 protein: CASSLLQGLNYGYTF. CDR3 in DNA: TGTGCCAGCAGCTTACTACAGGGACTCAACTATGGCTACACCTTC.

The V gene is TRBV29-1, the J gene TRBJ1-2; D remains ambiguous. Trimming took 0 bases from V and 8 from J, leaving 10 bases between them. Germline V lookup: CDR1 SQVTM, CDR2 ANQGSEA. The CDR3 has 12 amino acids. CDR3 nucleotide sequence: TGCAGCGTTGAAGATCTGGGAGGGGGCTACACCTTC. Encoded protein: CSVEDLGGGYTF.

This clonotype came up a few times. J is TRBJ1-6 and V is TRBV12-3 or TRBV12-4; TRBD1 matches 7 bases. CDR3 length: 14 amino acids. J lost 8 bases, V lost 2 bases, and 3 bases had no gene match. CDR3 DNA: TGTGCCAGCAGTTTAAGGGGGCTGGATTCACCCCTCCACTTT. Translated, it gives CASSLRGLDSPLHF.

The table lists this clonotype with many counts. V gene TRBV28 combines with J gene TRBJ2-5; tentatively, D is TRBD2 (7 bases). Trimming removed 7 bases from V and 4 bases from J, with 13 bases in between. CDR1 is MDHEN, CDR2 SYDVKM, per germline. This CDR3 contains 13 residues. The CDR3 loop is CASKFGGRETQYF. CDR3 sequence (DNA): TGTGCCAGCAAATTCGGGGGGCGAGAGACCCAGTACTTC.

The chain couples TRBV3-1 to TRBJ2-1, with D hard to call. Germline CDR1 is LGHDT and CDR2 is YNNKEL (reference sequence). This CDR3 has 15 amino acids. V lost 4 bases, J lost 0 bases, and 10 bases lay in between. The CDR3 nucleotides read TGTGCCAGCAGCCCAACGGCGAGCTCCTACAATGAGCAGTTCTTC. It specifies CASSPTASSYNEQFF.

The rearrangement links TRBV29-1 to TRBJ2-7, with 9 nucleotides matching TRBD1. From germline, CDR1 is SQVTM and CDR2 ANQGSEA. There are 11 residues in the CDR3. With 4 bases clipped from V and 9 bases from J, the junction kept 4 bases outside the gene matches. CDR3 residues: CSVGDREWQYV. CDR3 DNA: TGCAGCGTTGGGGACAGGGAGTGGCAGTACGTC.

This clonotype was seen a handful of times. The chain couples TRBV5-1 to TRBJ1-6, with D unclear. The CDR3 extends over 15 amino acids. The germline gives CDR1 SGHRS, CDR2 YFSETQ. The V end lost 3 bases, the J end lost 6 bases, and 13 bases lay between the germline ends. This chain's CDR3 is CASSYRPGANSPLHF. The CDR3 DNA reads TGCGCCAGCAGCTACCGACCGGGAGCTAATTCACCCCTCCACTTT.

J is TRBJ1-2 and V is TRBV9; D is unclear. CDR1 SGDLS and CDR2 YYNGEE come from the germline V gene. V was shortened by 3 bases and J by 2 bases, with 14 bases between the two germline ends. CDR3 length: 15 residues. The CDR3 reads CASSAKAERNYGYTF. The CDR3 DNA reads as TGTGCCAGCAGCGCTAAGGCGGAAAGAAACTATGGCTACACCTTC.